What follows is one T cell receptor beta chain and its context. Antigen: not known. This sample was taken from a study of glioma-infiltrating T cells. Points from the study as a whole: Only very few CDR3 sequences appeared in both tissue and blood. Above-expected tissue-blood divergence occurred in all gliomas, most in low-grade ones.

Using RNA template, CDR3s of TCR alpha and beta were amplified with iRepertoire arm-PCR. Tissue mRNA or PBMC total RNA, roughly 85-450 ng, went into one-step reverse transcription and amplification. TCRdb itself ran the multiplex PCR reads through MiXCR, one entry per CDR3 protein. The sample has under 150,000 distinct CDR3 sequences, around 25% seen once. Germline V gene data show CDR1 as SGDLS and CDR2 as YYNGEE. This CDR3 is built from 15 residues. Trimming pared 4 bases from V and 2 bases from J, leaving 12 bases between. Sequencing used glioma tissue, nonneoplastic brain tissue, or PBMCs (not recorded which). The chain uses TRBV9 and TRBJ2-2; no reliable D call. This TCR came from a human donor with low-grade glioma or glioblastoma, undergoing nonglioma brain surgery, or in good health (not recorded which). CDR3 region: CASSLSPSNTGELFF. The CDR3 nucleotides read TGTGCCAGCAGCCTCAGCCCCTCTAACACCGGGGAGCTGTTTTTT.